Listed here is a single TCR beta chain. The target antigen is unknown. The data are from a study of cytomegalovirus exposure and HLA in healthy donors. Study-wide background: The same platform was used for the 110 or so validation repertoires as for the roughly 730 first-cohort repertoires, as reported in a later analysis. Study results and caveats: Both high specificity and high sensitivity reportedly marked the classifier's diagnosis of cytomegalovirus status. Listed as cytomegalovirus-associated were about 160 TCR beta chains.

Trimming cost V 1 base and J 0 bases, with 5 bases left between them. Germline lookup yields CDR1 SNHLY and CDR2 FYNNEI. The CDR3 is made up of 14 amino acids. Here immunoSEQ multiplex PCR was the method, and the copy in TCRdb shows in-frame clones only, minus some. The profile shows 100,000 to 150,000 clones, approximately 95% of them singletons. The donors were part of the validation cohort, which consisted of about 120 subjects and was separate from the first cohort of roughly 620 subjects. The receptor comes from a man aged 18 to 35 in good health and CMV-seronegative. Sequenced material: PBMCs. V usage is TRBV2 and J usage is TRBJ2-3, with D hard to call. The CDR3 is CASSEDSSTDTQYF. CDR3 coding DNA: TGTGCCAGCAGTGAAGACAGTAGCACAGATACGCAGTATTTT. The variable domain in full, with the rest retrieved from reference TRBV2 and TRBJ2-3, is EPEVTQTPSHQVTQMGQEVILRCVPISNHLYFYWYRQILGQKVEFLVSFYNNEISEKSEIFDDQFSVERPDGSNFTLKIRSTKLEDSAMYFCASSEDSSTDTQYFGPGTRLTVL.